Below, 8 T cell receptor beta chains from the same sample are listed, as sequenced in a study of chemoradiotherapy in HPV16-positive cancers. Data came from immunoSEQ multiplex PCR; TCRdb stores just in-frame clones and leaves some out. The profile shows 2,500 to 3,500 clones, more than 60% of them singletons. Sequenced material: tumor tissue, taken from a patient who underwent chemoradiotherapy. Receptors originate from a human donor with HPV-associated anogenital cancer.

The J gene is TRBJ2-7, the V gene TRBV7-2; no clear D. The V gene's germline CDR1 is SGHTA and CDR2 FQGNSA. The CDR3 consists of 15 residues. Between the trimmed V and J ends, which lost 1 base and 0 bases, there was a span of 10 bases. Written as DNA, the CDR3 is TGTGCCAGCAGCTTAGGGGCAGCCGACTCCTACGAGCAGTACTTC. This sequence encodes CASSLGAADSYEQYF.

V is TRBV5-4 and J is TRBJ2-5; TRBD2 might be the D (6 bases). CDR3 length: 16 amino acids. Trimming pared 1 base from V and 5 bases from J, leaving 18 bases between. The V gene's germline CDR1 is SGHNT and CDR2 YYREEE (reference sequence). CDR3 nucleotides: TGTGCCAGCAGCTTGAGTTCAGGGCTGGGGAGGGAGACCCAGTACTTC. As protein: CASSLSSGLGRETQYF.

DNA of the CDR3: TGTGCCACCAGCAGAGACAGGGGAGGAACTAATGAAAAACTGTTTTTT. Translating it yields CATSRDRGGTNEKLFF. V gene TRBV15 combines with J gene TRBJ1-4; D might be TRBD1 (6 bases). Germline V lookup: CDR1 LNHNV, CDR2 YYDKDF (reference sequence). The CDR3 loop spans 16 amino acids. The V gene lost 0 bases and the J gene lost 1 base, with 9 bases spanning the gap.

The chain couples TRBV7-3 to TRBJ2-6; D possibly corresponds to TRBD1 (6 bases). The germline V and J ends were trimmed by 2 bases and 0 bases, with 11 bases remaining between them. The CDR3 runs to 17 residues. Germline CDR1 is SGHTA and CDR2 is FQGTGA. This CDR3 reads CASSLRRTVSGANVLTF. The CDR3 bases are TGTGCCAGCAGCTTACGGCGGACAGTCTCTGGGGCCAACGTCCTGACTTTC.

This clone was seen only once. The rearrangement uses TRBV18 and TRBJ2-1, with TRBD2 as a possible D gene (5 bases). V was pared by 3 bases and J by 10 bases, with 10 bases between. Germline V gene lookup returns CDR1 KGHSH and CDR2 LQKENI. The CDR3 consists of 12 residues. In nucleotides, the CDR3 is TGTGCCAGCTCACCCACCGCGGGCGAGCAGTTCTTC. Amino acid sequence: CASSPTAGEQFF.

This clone was counted a single time. The gene calls are TRBV29-1 and TRBJ2-1; TRBD2 agrees at 9 bases. The CDR3 is made up of 15 amino acids. Trimming at V came to 6 bases and at J to 5 bases, leaving 11 bases not matched to a gene. Germline-derived CDR1 and CDR2 are SQVTM and ANQGSEA. This CDR3 is CSVAFGGGADNEQFF. CDR3 nucleotides: TGCAGCGTCGCCTTTGGCGGGGGGGCCGACAATGAGCAGTTCTTC.

This chain links TRBV7-9 with TRBJ2-7, with D possibly being TRBD1 (6 bases). The CDR3 sequence is 16 residues long. Germline lookup yields CDR1 SEHNR and CDR2 FQNEAQ (reference sequence). V was shortened by 5 bases and J by 6 bases, with 23 bases between the two germline ends. For the CDR3, the DNA is TGTGCCAGCAGCCTGGCGGGCGTACTCACGACAGGCGAGCAGTACTTC. Encoded protein: CASSLAGVLTTGEQYF. Using reference TRBV7-9 and TRBJ2-7 for the parts outside the CDR3, the full variable domain is DTGVSQNPRHKITKRGQNVTFRCDPISEHNRLYWYRQTLGQGPEFLTYFQNEAQLEKSRLLSDRFSAERPKGSFSTLEIQRTEQGDSAMYLCASSLAGVLTTGEQYFGPGTRLTVT.

This clone appeared a single time. The genes are TRBV7-9 and TRBJ1-3; D gene unclear. The germline V and J ends were trimmed by 1 base and 1 base, with 2 bases remaining between them. This CDR3 spans 13 amino acids. Germline CDR1 is SEHNR and CDR2 is FQNEAQ (reference sequence). This CDR3 is CASSLGSGNTIYF. CDR3 nucleotide sequence: TGTGCCAGCAGCTTAGGGTCTGGAAACACCATATATTTT. Using reference TRBV7-9 and TRBJ1-3 for the parts outside the CDR3, the full variable domain is DTGVSQNPRHKITKRGQNVTFRCDPISEHNRLYWYRQTLGQGPEFLTYFQNEAQLEKSRLLSDRFSAERPKGSFSTLEIQRTEQGDSAMYLCASSLGSGNTIYFGEGSWLTVV.